The 16 T cell receptor beta chains listed next were all sequenced from one sample in a study of T-cell reconstitution after alpha-beta-depleted transplantation in children. Library preparation (for TCRbeta) was performed with unique molecular identifiers. Using its own MiXCR run on the PCR reads, TCRdb lists one record per CDR3 protein. The profile shows approximately 240,000 distinct CDR3 sequences, 8% to 10% of them singletons. The material was PBMCs from the stem cell graft donor, obtained from the stem cell graft. All receptors come from a human donor who donated a stem cell graft to a child with acute lymphoblastic leukemia.

The chain uses TRBV10-3 and TRBJ1-2, with 7 positions matching TRBD1. The germline V gene encodes CDR1 ENHRY and CDR2 SYGVKD. The CDR3 length is 15 residues. Losses at the gene ends were 3 bases for V and 3 bases for J; bases not matched to a gene: 7. The CDR3 region is CAISEETGVDYGYTF. The CDR3 DNA reads TGTGCCATCAGTGAAGAAACAGGGGTAGACTATGGCTACACCTTC.

The CDR3 sequence: CASSSPGRLGYTF. In DNA form, the CDR3 reads TGTGCCAGCAGTTCGCCGGGACGATTAGGCTACACCTTC. The V call is TRBV27, the J call TRBJ1-2; D is perhaps TRBD1 (5 bases). Germline CDR1 MNHEY, CDR2 SMNVEV (reference sequence). The CDR3 contains 13 residues. The germline V and J ends were trimmed by 4 bases and 8 bases, with 14 bases remaining between them.

This clonotype was found many times. This sequence joins TRBV6-2 or TRBV6-3 and TRBJ1-1, with D unresolved. The CDR3 consists of 14 residues. The germline gives CDR1 MNHEY, CDR2 SVGEGT. The V end lost 2 bases, the J end lost 1 base, and 8 bases lay between the germline ends. CDR3 nucleotides: TGTGCCAGCAGTTACGGAGGGTGGAACACTGAAGCTTTCTTT. It translates to CASSYGGWNTEAFF.

On this clonotype: The germline gene is not matched at one end of the junction; a read error may be the cause. The chain couples TRBV14 to TRBJ2-7; D not resolved. There are 13 residues in the CDR3. Germline V lookup: CDR1 SGHDN, CDR2 FVKESK. This CDR3 reads CAISPGPTYEQYF. The CDR3 nucleotides read TGTGCCATCAGCCCTGGGCCGACCTACGAGCAGTACTTC.

This clonotype was seen repeatedly, ten times or more. V and J are TRBV14 and TRBJ1-2; D is perhaps TRBD1 (6 bases). This CDR3 region has 13 residues. Germline lookup yields CDR1 SGHDN and CDR2 FVKESK. The ends were cut back, 4 bases at V and 8 bases at J, with 14 bases in the middle. DNA of the CDR3: TGTGCCAGCAGCCGATATCAGGGACACGGCTACACCTTC. Its protein is CASSRYQGHGYTF. Looking up the rest from reference TRBV14 and TRBJ1-2 gives the full variable domain: EAGVTQFPSHSVIEKGQTVTLRCDPISGHDNLYWYRRVMGKEIKFLLHFVKESKQDESGMPNNRFLAERTGGTYSTLKVQPAELEDSGVYFCASSRYQGHGYTFGSGTRLTVV.

This clonotype was detected many times. The V and J genes are TRBV29-1 and TRBJ2-4, with 9 bases matching TRBD1. Germline V CDR1 and CDR2: SQVTM, ANQGSEA. The CDR3 is 15 residues long. Trimming cost V 5 bases and J 1 base; bases outside gene matches: 6. The CDR3 protein is CSVKRTGVAKNIQYF. The CDR3 DNA follows: TGCAGCGTTAAAAGGACAGGGGTGGCCAAAAACATTCAGTACTTC. Supplemented by reference TRBV29-1 and TRBJ2-4, the full variable domain reads SAVISQKPSRDICQRGTSLTIQCQVDSQVTMMFWYRQQPGQSLTLIATANQGSEATYESGFVIDKFPISRPNLTFSTLTVSNMSPEDSSIYLCSVKRTGVAKNIQYFGAGTRLSVL.

The rearrangement links TRBV6-2 or TRBV6-3 to TRBJ2-1, with TRBD2 matching 9 bases. Germline-derived CDR1 and CDR2 are MNHEY and SVGEGT. J gave up 0 bases and V 7 bases, and 4 bases lay outside the gene matches. The CDR3 is 15 amino acids. The CDR3 nucleotides read TGTGCCAGCAAGGGCGGGGGGGCCTCCTACAATGAGCAGTTCTTC. Its protein is CASKGGGASYNEQFF.

J is TRBJ2-7 and V is TRBV27, with D unresolved. Germline V CDR1 and CDR2: MNHEY, SMNVEV (reference sequence). Trimming took 2 bases from V and 4 from J, leaving 9 bases between them. This CDR3 comprises 13 residues. In DNA form, the CDR3 reads TGTGCCAGCAGTTTAGTGACGGGTTACGAGCAGTACTTC. Protein product: CASSLVTGYEQYF.

There are many counts of this clonotype. This chain connects TRBV5-1 to TRBJ2-1; perhaps TRBD1 as D (6 bases). This CDR3 is built from 14 residues. Germline V gives CDR1 SGHRS, CDR2 YFSETQ. With 4 bases removed from V and 4 bases from J, the gap between germline ends came to 12 bases. The CDR3 coding sequence is TGCGCCAGCAGCACTCCGGACAGTTACAATGAGCAGTTCTTC. Translation: CASSTPDSYNEQFF.

In this sample, this clonotype turned up a few times. The V call is TRBV7-2, the J call TRBJ2-5; 10 nucleotides line up with TRBD2. The CDR3 is 15 residues long. Losses at the gene ends were 5 bases for V and 4 bases for J; bases not matched to a gene: 7. Germline V gene data show CDR1 as SGHTA and CDR2 as FQGNSA. The CDR3: CASSPQAGGVETQYF. The CDR3 nucleotides read TGTGCCAGCAGCCCCCAAGCGGGGGGGGTAGAGACCCAGTACTTC.

This clonotype was recorded a few times. V is TRBV10-3 and J is TRBJ1-1; D unresolved. Germline CDR1 and CDR2: ENHRY and SYGVKD. This CDR3 contains 13 residues. The ends were cut back, 7 bases at V and 1 base at J, with 10 bases in the middle. For the CDR3, the DNA is TGTGCCATCACGAGGGAAAGGAACACTGAAGCTTTCTTT. Protein: CAITRERNTEAFF.

This clonotype was observed a handful of times. The V gene is TRBV27, the J gene TRBJ2-5; D possibly corresponds to TRBD2 (5 bases). In germline, CDR1 is MNHEY, CDR2 SMNVEV (reference sequence). CDR3 length equals 11 residues. Trimming shortened V by 7 bases and J by 4 bases, and 7 bases separated the two germline ends. CDR3: CASKGAETQYF. The CDR3 nucleotides read TGTGCCAGCAAGGGAGCAGAGACCCAGTACTTC.

This clonotype was seen a few times. This chain connects TRBV5-1 to TRBJ2-5; 8 bases fit TRBD1. The CDR3 is 15 amino acids. The germline V gene encodes CDR1 SGHRS and CDR2 YFSETQ. The V segment lost 0 bases and the J segment 1 base; nucleotides outside the gene matches: 2. The CDR3 loop is CASSLEGQAQETQYF. In DNA, the CDR3 is TGCGCCAGCAGCTTGGAGGGACAGGCCCAAGAGACCCAGTACTTC.

Regarding this clonotype: Possible read error: a much larger clone is one base away. The chain links TRBV6-5 to TRBJ1-1, with unresolved D. The germline gives CDR1 MNHEY, CDR2 SVGAGI. Between the trimmed V and J ends, which lost 0 bases and 12 bases, there was a span of 23 bases. The CDR3 consists of 16 residues. The chain's CDR3 is CASSYSYRRLYAEPFF. CDR3 nucleotide sequence: TGTGCCAGCAGTTACTCCTATAGGAGGCTCTACGCCGAACCTTTCTTT.

This clonotype was counted a few times. This chain uses TRBV11-3 with TRBJ2-2; 8 nucleotides agree with TRBD1. J was trimmed by 7 bases and V by 4 bases; bases with no gene match: 8. Germline CDR1 and CDR2: SGHNT and YENEEA. The CDR3 spans 15 residues. The chain's CDR3 is CASSSQDRAHGELFF. CDR3 DNA: TGTGCCAGCAGCTCCCAGGACAGGGCGCACGGGGAGCTGTTTTTT.

The chain combines TRBV7-9 with TRBJ1-5; TRBD1 matches at 7 bases. V trimming: 11 bases; J trimming: 0 bases; junction bases outside the gene matches: 7. The CDR3 contains 14 residues. CDR1 and CDR2 (germline): SEHNR, FQNEAQ (reference sequence). CDR3 residues: CAGSGQFSNQPQHF. For the CDR3, the DNA is TGTGCCGGATCGGGACAGTTTAGCAATCAGCCCCAGCATTTT. The variable domain in full, completed from reference TRBV7-9 and TRBJ1-5, reads DTGVSQNPRHKITKRGQNVTFRCDPISEHNRLYWYRQTLGQGPEFLTYFQNEAQLEKSRLLSDRFSAERPKGSFSTLEIQRTEQGDSAMYLCAGSGQFSNQPQHFGDGTRLSIL.